Listed below are T cell receptor beta chains from one sample, sequenced in a study of CD8 T cells in Susac syndrome. TCRdb recomputed calls from the immunoSEQ multiplex PCR reads with MiXCR, one row per CDR3 protein. The data show about 71,000 distinct CDR3 sequences, nearly 96% seen once. Specimen: CD4+ T cells from PBMCs. These receptors all come from a human donor with multiple sclerosis. The CDR3 runs from the conserved cysteine through the conserved F or W. D genes are given only for firm matches. Not all rows give a size; the values are once, few, many and, for expanded clones, a class.

TRBV24-1	TRBJ2-2	-	-	TGTGCCACCAGTGGACAGGCGTACACCGGGGAGCTGTTTTTT	CATSGQAYTGELFF
TRBV3-1	TRBJ2-4	-	-	TGTGCCAGCAGCATGAGGGGAGCCAAAAACATTCAGTACTTC	CASSMRGAKNIQYF
TRBV20-1	TRBJ1-4	once	-	TGCAGTGCTAGCTGGGGTTATGATGAAAAACTGTTTTTT	CSASWGYDEKLFF
TRBV15	TRBJ1-1	-	-	TGTGCCACCAGCAGAGATCCTCCCTGGCAGGGACTGAACACTGAAGCTTTCTTT	CATSRDPPWQGLNTEAFF
TRBV15	TRBJ2-5	-	-	TGTGCCACCAGCAACCCCGCCGGTGGAGAGACCCAGTACTTC	CATSNPAGGETQYF
TRBV12-3/TRBV12-4	TRBJ1-1	few	-	TGTGCCAGCAGTTTGTCAGGGATGAACACTGAAGCTTTCTTT	CASSLSGMNTEAFF
TRBV20-1	TRBJ2-5	-	TRBD2	TGCAGTGCTAGGAGAACAGCGGGGGCGTCCCAAGAGACCCAGTACTTC	CSARRTAGASQETQYF
TRBV29-1	TRBJ2-7	-	-	TGCAGCGTTCTGGTTCTCGCTGGCGAGCAGTACTTC	CSVLVLAGEQYF
TRBV4-3	TRBJ1-3	-	TRBD1	TGCGCCAGCAGCCAAGATACAGGGGAACCTGGAAACACCATATATTTT	CASSQDTGEPGNTIYF
TRBV11-3	TRBJ2-5	-	TRBD1	TGTGCCAGCAGTTCTACCTCCACAGGGGAAGAGACCCAGTACTTC	CASSSTSTGEETQYF
TRBV29-1	TRBJ2-3	-	TRBD2	TGCAGCGTTGCCAGGACTAGCGGGGACAGCACAGATACGCAGTATTTT	CSVARTSGDSTDTQYF
TRBV4-1	TRBJ2-1	-	-	TGCGCCAGCAGCCAAGAAAGACAAACCTACAATGAGCAGTTCTTC	CASSQERQTYNEQFF
TRBV7-2	TRBJ2-6	-	-	TGTGCCAGCAGCTTGGGGGTGGGCTCTGGGGCCAACGTCCTGACTTTC	CASSLGVGSGANVLTF
TRBV12-3/TRBV12-4	TRBJ1-2	-	-	TGTGCCAGCAGTTTTCAGGGAGGGGGTAGAGGGTTTGGCTACACCTTC	CASSFQGGGRGFGYTF
TRBV3-1	TRBJ1-5	-	TRBD1	TGTGCCAGCAGCTGGGGGACAGGGGGCTTTCAGCCCCAGCATTTT	CASSWGTGGFQPQHF
TRBV5-4	TRBJ2-5	-	-	TGTGCCAGCAGCTCGGGACCGGAGACCCAGTACTTC	CASSSGPETQYF
TRBV24-1	TRBJ1-5	once	TRBD1	TGTGCCACCAGTGATGGGGGCAGGGGGCTCGGCAATCAGCCCCAGCATTTT	CATSDGGRGLGNQPQHF
TRBV29-1	TRBJ1-6	-	-	TGCAGCGTGAGGAGCTCCTATAATTCACCCCTCCACTTT	CSVRSSYNSPLHF
TRBV12-3/TRBV12-4	TRBJ2-1	-	-	TGTGCCAGCAGTTTCAGGCCCTTTGCAGGGAAGAATGAGCAGTTCTTC	CASSFRPFAGKNEQFF
TRBV7-3	TRBJ1-1	-	-	TGTGCCAGCAGCTTAACGGCAGGGAAAAACACTGAAGCTTTCTTT	CASSLTAGKNTEAFF
TRBV18	TRBJ1-2	-	-	TGTGCCAGCTCACCGGGGACCGTCGTAGGCTATGGCTACACCTTC	CASSPGTVVGYGYTF
TRBV29-1	TRBJ1-2	-	-	TGCAGCGTTGACAGACCTCGTTATGGCTACACCTTC	CSVDRPRYGYTF
TRBV28	TRBJ1-5	-	-	TGTGCCAGCAGTTTTTCGGGGGTGACCAATCAGCCCCAGCATTTT	CASSFSGVTNQPQHF
TRBV28	TRBJ1-2	-	TRBD1	TGTGCCAGCAGGTTACAGGGGAACTATGGCTACACCTTC	CASRLQGNYGYTF
TRBV19	TRBJ2-5	-	-	TGTGCCAGTAGTATAGCAACAATCCAAGAGACCCAGTACTTC	CASSIATIQETQYF
TRBV5-4	TRBJ2-6	-	-	TGTGCCAGCAGCGAGCCTCGCGCGGGGAAGAGTGGGGCCAACGTCCTGACTTTC	CASSEPRAGKSGANVLTF
TRBV25-1	TRBJ1-3	-	-	TGTGCCAGCGAGTATTCAGGGGCTGGAAACACCATATATTTT	CASEYSGAGNTIYF
TRBV3-1	TRBJ2-5	-	-	TGTGCCAGCAGCGGGGACCCTCCGGAGACCCAGTACTTC	CASSGDPPETQYF
TRBV6-2/TRBV6-3	TRBJ2-2	-	-	TGTGCCAGCAGTCACACCCGGGTTGGAACCGGGGAGCTGTTTTTT	CASSHTRVGTGELFF
TRBV30	TRBJ2-2	once	-	TGTGCCTGGACCCTAGGGGGTACCGGGGAGCTGTTTTTT	CAWTLGGTGELFF
TRBV28	TRBJ2-2	-	TRBD2	TGTGCCAGCAGAGAAGGACTAGGAGGGACCGGGGAGCTGTTTTTT	CASREGLGGTGELFF
TRBV9	TRBJ2-7	-	TRBD1	TGTGCCAGCAGCGGCCGGGACAGGGGTTCCTACGAGCAGTACTTC	CASSGRDRGSYEQYF
TRBV7-2	TRBJ1-1	once	TRBD1	TGTGCCAGCAGCTTAAGACAGGGGGGTGGCACTGAAGCTTTCTTT	CASSLRQGGGTEAFF
TRBV20-1	TRBJ2-7	-	-	TGCAGTGCTAGAGATCTCCGGGAGACCCGAGGGATCGAGCAGTACTTC	CSARDLRETRGIEQYF
TRBV11-2	TRBJ2-3	-	-	TGTGTCGCCTCGAGGGGGGCCCTAGATACGCAGTATTTT	CVASRGALDTQYF
TRBV30	TRBJ2-5	-	-	TGTGCCTGGAGTGGGCAGACGCTGTACCAAGAGACCCAGTACTTC	CAWSGQTLYQETQYF
TRBV11-3	TRBJ2-7	-	TRBD2	TGTGCCAGCAGCTTACCTTTTAGCGGGGGTTCCTACGAGCAGTACTTC	CASSLPFSGGSYEQYF
TRBV3-1	TRBJ2-1	-	-	TGTGCCAGCAGCCAAGTCGCCAATGAGCAGTTCTTC	CASSQVANEQFF
TRBV18	TRBJ1-5	-	TRBD1	TGTGCCAGCTCACCAGGGACAGGGTCTCAGCCCCAGCATTTT	CASSPGTGSQPQHF
TRBV3-1	TRBJ2-7	-	-	TGTGCCAGCAGCCCAAAGGCGGGACAGAACTACGAGCAGTACTTC	CASSPKAGQNYEQYF
TRBV19	TRBJ2-5	-	TRBD2	TGTGCCAGTGGGGACGGGGGGCAAGAGACCCAGTACTTC	CASGDGGQETQYF
TRBV20-1	TRBJ2-1	-	TRBD1	TGCAGTGCAGGGGGCGCTAGGGCCTATAACAATGAGCAGTTCTTC	CSAGGARAYNNEQFF
TRBV4-1	TRBJ2-5	once	-	TGCGCCAGCAGCCAAGCCCCCCCGCCCGCCCGGGTTGGGACCCAGTACTTC	CASSQAPPPARVGTQYF
TRBV6-6	TRBJ2-5	-	-	TGTGCCAGCAGTTGGGACAAAGCGGAGACCCAGTACTTC	CASSWDKAETQYF
TRBV11-2	TRBJ1-1	-	-	TGTGCCAGCAGCCCCAGGGGCGCCAACACTGAAGCTTTCTTT	CASSPRGANTEAFF
TRBV4-1	TRBJ2-1	-	TRBD2	TGCGCCAGCAGCCAAGCTTTGCGGGGGGGCTATAGTGAGCAGTTCTTC	CASSQALRGGYSEQFF
TRBV29-1	TRBJ2-5	-	-	TGCAGCGTTGGAAACCTCCAAGAGACCCAGTACTTC	CSVGNLQETQYF
TRBV27	TRBJ1-1	-	-	TGTGCCAGCAGGCTTGATTTAGGGAACACTGAAGCTTTCTTT	CASRLDLGNTEAFF
TRBV7-2	TRBJ2-1	-	TRBD2	TGTGCCAGCAGCTTGAACCTAGCGGGGATGGGCGATGAGCAGTTCTTC	CASSLNLAGMGDEQFF
TRBV7-2	TRBJ2-2	-	-	TGTGCCAGCAGCTTGGGGCGGCCCGGGGAGCTGTTTTTT	CASSLGRPGELFF
TRBV28	TRBJ2-5	-	TRBD1	TGTGCCAGCAGTGACGACAGGGGGGAGACCCAGTACTTC	CASSDDRGETQYF
TRBV7-2	TRBJ2-5	-	-	TGTGCCAGCAGTAGATCCGGGGTTAGCGAGGGGACCCAGTACTTC	CASSRSGVSEGTQYF